Following are 5 T cell receptor beta chains from one sample sequenced in a study of regulatory dendritic cells for organ transplantation (dated by TCRdb to the late 2010s). Receptors were amplified or captured by the immunoSEQ multiplex PCR assay. TCRdb stores this immuneACCESS table with in-frame sequences only. Part of the clones is absent; in the studies checked, under half of the shortfall reflects unresolved V genes, and no reason is known for the rest. The sample contains 30,000 to 45,000 clones, around nine tenths of them found a single time. The ten largest account for around 0.12% of the sample. What was sequenced was naive CD8+ T cells from blood. Interpreted using the paper, the cell subset or site label stands for: CD45RA+ naive T cells. These receptors all stem from a human donor in good health.

The rearrangement links TRBV27 to TRBJ1-6; D is unresolved. This CDR3 region has 12 residues. The V gene lost 5 bases and the J gene lost 11 bases, with 10 bases spanning the gap. The germline V gene has CDR1 MNHEY and CDR2 SMNVEV (reference sequence). The DNA for the CDR3 is TGTGCCAGCAGTATCCCCGGGACACCCCTCCACTTT. Translating gives CASSIPGTPLHF.

This sequence joins TRBV10-3 and TRBJ2-7, with 11 bases fitting TRBD1. V was clipped by 5 bases and J by 4 bases; unmatched bases: 4. This CDR3 is built from 14 residues. From germline, CDR1 is ENHRY and CDR2 SYGVKD. CDR3 amino acids: CAISSGTGGYEQYF. The DNA for the CDR3 is TGTGCCATCAGTTCCGGGACAGGGGGTTACGAGCAGTACTTC.

This chain uses TRBV10-1 with TRBJ2-1, with 7 bases lining up with TRBD2. Germline V lookup: CDR1 WNHNN, CDR2 SYGVQD (reference sequence). The J segment lost 0 bases and the V segment lost 8 bases, leaving 7 bases of the junction unmatched. The CDR3 is 15 amino acids. The chain's CDR3 is CASSGTKSSYNEQFF. The DNA for the CDR3 is TGCGCCAGCTCCGGGACTAAGAGCTCCTACAATGAGCAGTTCTTC.

The chain combines TRBV30 with TRBJ2-5, with D possibly being TRBD1 (5 bases). Germline CDR1 GTSNPN, CDR2 SVGIG (reference sequence). This CDR3 region has 13 residues. Trimming took 5 bases from V and 3 from J, leaving 13 bases between them. CDR3 sequence reads: CAWDIDREETQYF. The CDR3 DNA is TGTGCCTGGGACATCGACAGAGAAGAGACCCAGTACTTC.

V and J are TRBV27 and TRBJ2-4; TRBD2 matches 7 bases. Trimming cost V 6 bases and J 7 bases; bases outside gene matches: 15. The CDR3 has 16 amino acids. Germline CDR1 is MNHEY and CDR2 is SMNVEV (reference sequence). CDR3 nucleotide sequence: TGTGCCAGCAGCCCTATACCCTGGGAGGGTGGGAACATTCAGTACTTC. Its translation: CASSPIPWEGGNIQYF.